The rows below give T cell receptor beta chains drawn from one sample of a study of lymphopenia after photon versus proton radiotherapy. Sequenced by immunoSEQ multiplex PCR; TCRdb stores in-frame clones only, minus some. The profile shows 55,000 to 85,000 clones, roughly 90% of them singletons. Specimen: peripheral blood, collected from a patient treated with photon-based radiotherapy. These receptors all stem from a woman aged 40 to 55 with cholangiocarcinoma. Each CDR3 is given with its conserved first and last residue. Each record gives: clone size, V gene, D gene, J gene, CDR3 protein, CDR3 DNA. The D gene is left open where the match is weak. Size tells how often a clone was seen (once, few, many) or the class of an expanded clone, and some rows leave it out.

>-|TRBV19|-|TRBJ1-1
CASCSGGQCTEAFF
TGTGCCAGTTGCTCGGGGGGGCAATGCACTGAAGCTTTCTTT
>-|TRBV5-1|-|TRBJ2-1
CASSSQSGFNEQFF
TGCGCCAGCAGCTCACAATCTGGGTTCAATGAGCAGTTCTTC
>-|TRBV7-9|-|TRBJ2-1
CASSLGPGGFF
TGTGCCAGCAGCTTAGGCCCCGGAGGGTTCTTC
>-|TRBV6-5|-|TRBJ2-7
CASSYSLATYEQYF
TGTGCCAGCAGTTACTCGCTAGCCACCTACGAGCAGTACTTC
>-|TRBV5-3|-|TRBJ2-5
CARSYKVPPSKETQYF
TGTGCCAGAAGTTATAAGGTCCCCCCAAGCAAAGAGACCCAGTACTTC
>-|TRBV5-4|-|TRBJ1-1
CASSSLAGRAFF
TGTGCCAGCAGCTCGCTGGCGGGGCGAGCTTTCTTT
>-|TRBV28|TRBD2|TRBJ2-7
CASSPIGSGRSYEQYF
TGTGCCAGCAGTCCGATAGGTAGCGGGAGGTCCTACGAGCAGTACTTC
>-|TRBV28|-|TRBJ1-4
CASSTRTAFNEKLFF
TGTGCCAGCAGTACCCGGACGGCCTTTAATGAAAAACTGTTTTTT
>-|TRBV30|-|TRBJ2-3
CAWRQPFGPQYF
TGTGCCTGGAGGCAACCTTTCGGGCCGCAGTATTTT
>-|TRBV28|-|TRBJ1-2
CASSERAGYGYTF
TGTGCCAGCAGTGAGAGGGCTGGCTATGGCTACACCTTC
>-|TRBV7-9|TRBD2|TRBJ2-1
CASSLAGATYNEQFF
TGTGCCAGCAGCCTAGCGGGAGCCACCTACAATGAGCAGTTCTTC
>-|TRBV5-6|-|TRBJ1-4
CASSLSGTTNEKLFF
TGTGCCAGCAGCTTGTCTGGGACAACTAATGAAAAACTGTTTTTT
>-|TRBV18|TRBD1|TRBJ1-5
CASSPDRGYNQPQHF
TGTGCCAGCTCACCAGACAGGGGGTACAATCAGCCCCAGCATTTT
>-|TRBV19|-|TRBJ1-1
CASRPKQGSVIAFF
TGTGCCAGTAGACCGAAACAGGGCTCAGTGATAGCTTTCTTT
>-|TRBV7-3|TRBD2|TRBJ2-6
CASSSAAGGRPGANVLTF
TGTGCCAGCAGCTCCGCAGCGGGAGGGCGCCCTGGGGCCAACGTCCTGACTTTC
>-|TRBV28|-|TRBJ2-1
CASNSGGTYNEQFF
TGTGCCAGTAATAGCGGAGGGACGTACAATGAGCAGTTCTTC
>once|TRBV7-3|-|TRBJ1-1
CASSLKGRPNTEAFF
TGTGCCAGCAGCTTAAAAGGCAGACCGAACACTGAAGCTTTCTTT
>-|TRBV27|TRBD2|TRBJ2-2
CASSLTRLARAGELFF
TGTGCCAGCAGCCTGACGAGACTAGCTCGGGCCGGGGAGCTGTTTTTT
>-|TRBV18|-|TRBJ1-2
CASSPEPDYGYTF
TGTGCCAGCTCACCAGAGCCGGACTATGGCTACACCTTC
>once|TRBV27|-|TRBJ2-7
CASSLGTDTYEQYF
TGTGCCAGCAGTTTAGGGACCGATACCTACGAGCAGTACTTC
>-|TRBV5-1|-|TRBJ1-6
CASSTGTGSPLHF
TGCGCCAGCAGCACCGGGACGGGTTCACCCCTCCACTTT
>-|TRBV2|TRBD1|TRBJ2-7
CARGRGQGREQYF
TGTGCCAGGGGGCGCGGACAGGGACGCGAGCAGTACTTC
>-|TRBV28|TRBD2|TRBJ2-7
CASRGWTSGSKGKEQYF
TGTGCCAGCAGGGGGTGGACTAGCGGGAGTAAAGGGAAAGAGCAGTACTTC
>-|TRBV6-1|-|TRBJ1-6
CASSEALLGVGNSPLHF
TGTGCCAGCAGTGAAGCGCTTCTGGGGGTAGGTAATTCACCCCTCCACTTT
>-|TRBV30|-|TRBJ2-7
CAWGDFYEQYF
TGTGCCTGGGGCGATTTTTACGAGCAGTACTTC
>-|TRBV5-1|TRBD1|TRBJ2-1
CASSLAGTAYNEQFF
TGCGCCAGCAGCTTGGCCGGGACAGCCTACAATGAGCAGTTCTTC
>-|TRBV7-7|TRBD2|TRBJ2-7
CASSPLRTSGISYEQYF
TGTGCTAGCAGCCCACTTAGGACTAGCGGAATCTCCTACGAGCAGTACTTC
>-|TRBV28|-|TRBJ2-5
CASRATEEETQYF
TGTGCCAGCAGAGCGACTGAGGAAGAGACCCAGTACTTC
>-|TRBV9|TRBD1|TRBJ1-4
CASSPLQGVSEKLFF
TGTGCCAGCAGCCCCCTACAGGGGGTTAGTGAAAAACTGTTTTTT
>-|TRBV5-6|-|TRBJ2-7
CASSFNYEQYF
TGTGCCAGCAGCTTCAACTACGAGCAGTACTTC
>-|TRBV27|TRBD1|TRBJ2-1
CASSRFSGTGAYNEQFF
TGTGCCAGCAGTCGATTTTCCGGGACAGGGGCGTACAATGAGCAGTTCTTC
>-|TRBV7-9|-|TRBJ1-5
CASSLMGNSNQPQHF
TGTGCCAGCAGCTTAATGGGGAATAGCAATCAGCCCCAGCATTTT
>-|TRBV6-1|-|TRBJ1-1
CASTRGGTEAFF
TGTGCCAGCACACGGGGGGGCACTGAAGCTTTCTTT
>once|TRBV9|-|TRBJ1-4
CASSGTGAGGEKLFF
TGTGCCAGCAGCGGGACGGGAGCCGGAGGGGAAAAACTGTTTTTT
>-|TRBV28|-|TRBJ2-7
CASSRGGTATYEQYF
TGTGCCAGCAGTCGCGGCGGGACAGCTACCTACGAGCAGTACTTC
>-|TRBV5-4|-|TRBJ2-5
CASSLEETQYF
TGTGCCAGCAGCTTAGAAGAGACCCAGTACTTC
>-|TRBV28|-|TRBJ2-7
CASTVLGAEQYF
TGTGCCAGCACTGTACTGGGCGCCGAGCAGTACTTC
>-|TRBV9|TRBD1|TRBJ1-2
CASSTGTASNYGYTF
TGTGCCAGCAGCACAGGGACAGCGTCTAACTATGGCTACACCTTC
>-|TRBV11-2|TRBD2|TRBJ2-5
CASGRLAGDETQYF
TGTGCCAGCGGCAGACTAGCGGGAGACGAGACCCAGTACTTC
>-|TRBV19|-|TRBJ1-1
CASSVLNRATEAFF
TGTGCCAGTAGTGTCCTCAACAGGGCCACTGAAGCTTTCTTT
>-|TRBV30|-|TRBJ1-5
CAWTPKGNQPQHF
TGTGCCTGGACCCCAAAGGGGAATCAGCCCCAGCATTTT
>-|TRBV28|-|TRBJ2-7
CASSLGLLDYEQYF
TGTGCCAGCAGCCTCGGACTACTAGACTACGAGCAGTACTTC
>-|TRBV19|-|TRBJ2-1
CASSTTDYNEQFF
TGTGCCAGTAGTACGACAGATTACAATGAGCAGTTCTTC
>-|TRBV7-8|TRBD1|TRBJ2-7
CASSRTDRSSYEQYF
TGTGCCAGCAGCCGGACGGACAGGAGCTCCTACGAGCAGTACTTC
>few|TRBV19|-|TRBJ1-6
CASSYDRSLSPLHF
TGTGCCAGTAGTTACGACAGGTCTCTTTCACCCCTCCACTTT
>-|TRBV30|-|TRBJ2-1
CAWSVGLVQVEQFF
TGTGCCTGGAGTGTAGGGCTAGTGCAGGTTGAGCAGTTCTTC
>once|TRBV5-1|-|TRBJ1-1
CASSDGQPNTEAFF
TGCGCCAGCAGCGACGGACAGCCGAACACTGAAGCTTTCTTT
>-|TRBV7-9|-|TRBJ1-1
CASSLGFKNTEAFF
TGTGCCAGCAGCTTAGGATTTAAGAACACTGAAGCTTTCTTT
>-|TRBV6-1|-|TRBJ1-1
CASSEYGNTEAFF
TGTGCCAGCAGTGAATACGGGAACACTGAAGCTTTCTTT
>-|TRBV28|TRBD1|TRBJ2-4
CASSLVYRGDIQYF
TGTGCCAGCAGTTTAGTCTACAGGGGGGACATTCAGTACTTC
>-|TRBV19|-|TRBJ1-4
CASSIGVATNEKLFF
TGTGCCAGTAGTATCGGAGTTGCAACTAATGAAAAACTGTTTTTT